This TCR beta chain was captured by sequencing in a study of hypomethylating agent response in myelodysplastic syndrome. Study at large: Of patients, about 70% of the 11 got azacitidine and 3 of 11 decitabine. Roughly five patients were non-responders, while six showed complete response or hematologic improvement. Study-level points and caveats: Shared GLIPH2 clusters possibly recognizing novel MDS antigens remain unconfirmed.

In the case of this clone: Its antigen is still unknown.

Two replicates of approximately 200 ng each gave 400 ng DNA per sample, survey resolution. Measured with immunoSEQ multiplex PCR; TCRdb has only the in-frame clones, and not every one. The repertoire includes approximately 3,300 clones, about 90% of them detected once, and roughly 21% sits in the top ten. Unmatched junction bases numbered 12, after V lost 8 bases and J lost 6 bases. CDR1 is SNHLY and CDR2 is FYNNEI in the germline V gene. This CDR3 contains 14 residues. The V call is TRBV2, the J call TRBJ1-2, with 7 bases fitting TRBD1. The source is a human donor with myelodysplastic syndrome. Sequencing was performed on bone marrow, taken before or after starting hypomethylating agent treatment for myelodysplastic syndrome (not recorded which). The CDR3 sequence: CASQRNTGADGYTF. Here the CDR3 DNA reads TGTGCCAGCCAAAGAAACACAGGGGCGGATGGCTACACCTTC.